A selection of T cell receptor beta chains follows, all from one sample in a study of blood T cell repertoires in COVID-19. Data came from immunoSEQ multiplex PCR; TCRdb stores just in-frame clones and leaves some out. The sample holds about 130,000 clones, around 70% seen once. The sequenced sample was peripheral blood. These receptors came from a man of 80 years or more with COVID-19, enrolled during active disease. The CDR3 runs from the conserved cysteine through the conserved F or W. Fields, in order: clone size, J gene, D gene, V gene, CDR3 protein, CDR3 DNA. The D gene is left open where the match is weak. The size entry is marked missing in some rows and otherwise reads once, few, many or a size class.

- TRBJ1-2 - TRBV9 CASSPRIEGYYGYTF TGTGCCAGCAGCCCCCGGATAGAGGGATACTATGGCTACACCTTC
- TRBJ2-7 TRBD2 TRBV11-2 CASSSIAGGTYEQYF TGTGCCAGCAGCTCGATAGCGGGAGGGACCTACGAGCAGTACTTC
- TRBJ2-5 - TRBV5-4 CASSSGGGGLGETQYF TGTGCCAGCAGCTCCGGGGGCGGGGGCCTGGGAGAGACCCAGTACTTC
- TRBJ2-1 - TRBV18 CASSQDSSNEQFF TGTGCCAGCTCGCAAGATTCCAGCAATGAGCAGTTCTTC
- TRBJ1-1 - TRBV9 CASSVAVRGTEAFF TGTGCCAGCAGCGTAGCCGTCAGGGGAACTGAAGCTTTCTTT
- TRBJ2-3 - TRBV21-1 CASSTGSGRESDTQYF TGTGCCAGCAGCACAGGTAGCGGGAGGGAGTCAGATACGCAGTATTTT
few TRBJ2-1 - TRBV3-1/TRBV3-2 CASSQDTLAQQFF TGTGCCAGCAGCCAAGATACCCTAGCGCAACAGTTCTTC
few TRBJ1-3 - TRBV4-1 CASSLLPTGGSGNTIYF TGCGCCAGCAGCCTATTACCCACCGGGGGCTCTGGAAACACCATATATTTT
- TRBJ1-2 TRBD1 TRBV7-8 CASSRGTGNYGYTF TGTGCCAGCAGCCGGGGGACAGGGAACTATGGCTACACCTTC
few TRBJ1-5 - TRBV9 CASSVRGDSNQPQHF TGTGCCAGCAGCGTTAGGGGTGATAGCAATCAGCCCCAGCATTTT
- TRBJ1-6 - TRBV2 CASSESGQHNSPLHF TGTGCCAGCAGTGAATCTGGGCAGCATAATTCACCCCTCCACTTT
- TRBJ2-3 TRBD2 TRBV11-1 CASSLGTSGFTDTQYF TGTGCCAGCAGCCTTGGGACTAGCGGCTTCACAGATACGCAGTATTTT
- TRBJ1-6 TRBD1 TRBV2 CASSPIDRDNSPLHF TGTGCCAGCAGCCCAATTGACAGGGATAATTCACCCCTCCACTTT
- TRBJ2-7 - TRBV6-5 CASSQPRGERDEQYF TGTGCCAGCAGTCAACCGCGGGGTGAGCGGGACGAGCAGTACTTC
- TRBJ2-3 TRBD2 TRBV5-6 CASSRGGDTQYF TGTGCCAGCAGCCGGGGGGGCGATACGCAGTATTTT
- TRBJ2-2 TRBD1 TRBV5-8 CASSRAGQGITGELFF TGTGCCAGCAGCCGAGCCGGACAGGGTATCACCGGGGAGCTGTTTTTT
- TRBJ2-1 - TRBV3-1/TRBV3-2 CASSLGVESYNEQFF TGTGCCAGCAGCCTCGGTGTGGAGTCCTACAATGAGCAGTTCTTC
few TRBJ2-5 TRBD1 TRBV7-7 CASSSAGTGNWRQETQYF TGTGCTAGCAGCTCGGCAGGGACAGGGAATTGGCGTCAAGAGACCCAGTACTTC
- TRBJ1-1 TRBD1 TRBV12-3/TRBV12-4 CASSLKGATEAFF TGTGCCAGCAGTTTAAAGGGGGCCACTGAAGCTTTCTTT
few TRBJ1-2 - TRBV19 CASRPGGSVGGYTF TGTGCCAGTAGGCCCGGCGGCAGTGTGGGTGGCTACACCTTC
few TRBJ1-5 - TRBV20-1 CSASLADNQPQHF TGCAGTGCTAGTCTGGCGGACAATCAGCCCCAGCATTTT
- TRBJ1-2 - TRBV5-1 CASSSGAGQGYGYTF TGCGCCAGCAGCTCGGGTGCGGGGCAGGGCTATGGCTACACCTTC
few TRBJ1-1 - TRBV5-6 CASSWAGEAFF TGTGCCAGCAGCTGGGCTGGTGAAGCTTTCTTT
- TRBJ2-3 - TRBV2 CASSRNLPVGPKSASTDTQYF TGTGCCAGCAGTCGCAACCTACCCGTGGGCCCCAAAAGTGCTAGCACAGATACGCAGTATTTT
- TRBJ1-3 - TRBV18 CASSLVSGNSGNTIYF TGTGCCAGCTCACTGGTTTCCGGGAACTCTGGAAACACCATATATTTT
- TRBJ2-7 TRBD1 TRBV7-6 CASSLAGGGSEQYF TGTGCCAGCAGCTTAGCAGGGGGCGGATCCGAGCAGTACTTC